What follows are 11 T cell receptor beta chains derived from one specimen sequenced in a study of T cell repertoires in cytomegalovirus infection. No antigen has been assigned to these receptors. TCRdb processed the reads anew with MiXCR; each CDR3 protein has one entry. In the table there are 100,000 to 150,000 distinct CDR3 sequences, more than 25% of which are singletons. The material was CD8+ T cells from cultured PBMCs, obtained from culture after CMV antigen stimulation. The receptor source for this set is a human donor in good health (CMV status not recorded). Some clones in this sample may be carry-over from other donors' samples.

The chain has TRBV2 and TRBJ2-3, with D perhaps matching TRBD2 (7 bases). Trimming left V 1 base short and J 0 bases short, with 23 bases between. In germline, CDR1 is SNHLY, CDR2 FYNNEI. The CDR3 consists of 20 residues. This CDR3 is CASSEVKSGRTAFSTDTQYF. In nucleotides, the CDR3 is TGTGCCAGCAGTGAAGTCAAATCCGGGAGGACAGCCTTCAGCACAGATACGCAGTATTTT.

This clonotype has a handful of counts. The CDR3, as DNA: TGTGCCAGCAGCCAAGCCTCGACAGGGCAAAACTATGGCTACACCTTC. This encodes CASSQASTGQNYGYTF. The chain combines TRBV4-2 with TRBJ1-2, with 7 bases matching TRBD1. J gave up 2 bases and V 1 base, and 7 bases lay outside the gene matches. The CDR3 runs to 16 residues. Germline assignment: CDR1 LGHNA and CDR2 YNFKEQ.

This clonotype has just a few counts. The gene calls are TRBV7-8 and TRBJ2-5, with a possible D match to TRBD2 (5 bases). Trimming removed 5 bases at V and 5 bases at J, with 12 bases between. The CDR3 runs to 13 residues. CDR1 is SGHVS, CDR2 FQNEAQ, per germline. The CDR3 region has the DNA TGTGCCAGCAGCATGACCTCGGGGGAGACCCAGTACTTC. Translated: CASSMTSGETQYF.

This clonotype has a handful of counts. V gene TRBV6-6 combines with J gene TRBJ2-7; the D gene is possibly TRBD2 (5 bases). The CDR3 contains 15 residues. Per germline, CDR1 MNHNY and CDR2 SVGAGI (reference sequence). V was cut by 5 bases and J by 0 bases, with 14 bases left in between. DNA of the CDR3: TGTGCCAGCAGTACAAGACTACTAAGCTCCTACGAGCAGTACTTC. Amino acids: CASSTRLLSSYEQYF.

The CDR3 region has the DNA TGTGCCAGCAGTCCCAACCCGGGGCTAATAGGAAACACCATATATTTT. Protein sequence: CASSPNPGLIGNTIYF. The chain employs TRBV12-3 or TRBV12-4 and TRBJ1-3; TRBD1 might be the D (5 bases). V shed 5 bases and J shed 4 bases, with 18 bases lying between them. There are 16 residues in the CDR3.

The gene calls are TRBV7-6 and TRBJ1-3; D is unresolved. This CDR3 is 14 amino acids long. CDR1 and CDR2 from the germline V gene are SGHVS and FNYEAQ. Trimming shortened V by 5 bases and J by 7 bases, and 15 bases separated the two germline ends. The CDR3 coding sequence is TGTGCCAGCAGCCCCAGTGTCCTGGGTAACACCATATATTTT. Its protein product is CASSPSVLGNTIYF.

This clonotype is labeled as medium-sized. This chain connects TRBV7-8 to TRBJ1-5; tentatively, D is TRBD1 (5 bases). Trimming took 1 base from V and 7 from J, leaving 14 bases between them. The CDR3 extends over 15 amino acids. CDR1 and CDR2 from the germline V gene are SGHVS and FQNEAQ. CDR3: CASSLGQSGDQPQHF. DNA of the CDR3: TGTGCCAGCAGCTTAGGACAGTCCGGGGACCAGCCCCAGCATTTT.

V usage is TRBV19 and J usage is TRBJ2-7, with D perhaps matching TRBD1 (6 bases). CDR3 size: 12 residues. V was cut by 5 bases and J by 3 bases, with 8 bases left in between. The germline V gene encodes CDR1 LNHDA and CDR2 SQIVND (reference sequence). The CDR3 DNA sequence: TGTGCCAGTAGTGGGGGCTACTACGAGCAGTACTTC. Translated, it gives CASSGGYYEQYF.

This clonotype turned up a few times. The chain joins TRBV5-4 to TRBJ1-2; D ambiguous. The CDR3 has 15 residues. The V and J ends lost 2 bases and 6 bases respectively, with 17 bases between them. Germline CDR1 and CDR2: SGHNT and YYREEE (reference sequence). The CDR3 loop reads CASSLRRALYDGYTF. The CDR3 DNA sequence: TGTGCCAGCAGCTTAAGGAGGGCGCTCTATGATGGCTACACCTTC.

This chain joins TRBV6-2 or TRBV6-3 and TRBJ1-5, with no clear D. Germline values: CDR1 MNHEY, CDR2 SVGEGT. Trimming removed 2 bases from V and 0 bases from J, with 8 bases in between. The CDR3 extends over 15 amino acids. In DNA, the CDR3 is TGTGCCAGCAGTTACCTGCGGTCTAGCAATCAGCCCCAGCATTTT. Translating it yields CASSYLRSSNQPQHF.

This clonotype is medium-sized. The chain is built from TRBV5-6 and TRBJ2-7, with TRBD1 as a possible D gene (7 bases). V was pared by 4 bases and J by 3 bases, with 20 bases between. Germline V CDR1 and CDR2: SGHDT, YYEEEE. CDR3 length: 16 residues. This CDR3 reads CASSGGEGTVYYEQYF. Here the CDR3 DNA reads TGTGCCAGCAGCGGAGGGGAAGGGACAGTTTACTACGAGCAGTACTTC.